These 9 T cell receptor beta chains originate from one sample sequenced in a study of cytomegalovirus exposure and HLA in healthy donors. Primers: 60 Vbeta forward and 13 Jbeta reverse. Using immunoSEQ multiplex PCR, the repertoire was profiled, and TCRdb retains in-frame clones only, with some absent. The sample contains roughly 180,000 clones, 82% of which appear only once. Sequencing was carried out using PBMCs. Every receptor here comes from a male donor in good health and CMV-seronegative.

This chain links TRBV7-2 with TRBJ1-5; no reliable D call. V dropped 2 bases and J dropped 4 bases, with 6 bases sitting between them. Germline assignment: CDR1 SGHTA and CDR2 FQGNSA. The CDR3 has 13 residues. As DNA, the CDR3 is TGTGCCAGCAGCTTACCCGGGAATCAGCCCCAGCATTTT. This encodes CASSLPGNQPQHF.

This chain uses TRBV30 with TRBJ1-2, with D unclear. The CDR3 runs to 11 residues. The germline V and J ends were trimmed by 4 bases and 5 bases, with 8 bases remaining between them. CDR1 and CDR2 (germline): GTSNPN, SVGIG (reference sequence). In DNA, the CDR3 is TGTGCCTGGATCCCCCAGTATGGCTACACCTTC. Protein: CAWIPQYGYTF.

The sample holds one count of this clone. The chain links TRBV4-1 to TRBJ2-3, with 10 positions matching TRBD1. The CDR3 has 18 residues. CDR1 and CDR2 from the germline V gene are MGHRA and YSYEKL. With 3 bases clipped from V and 4 bases from J, the junction kept 13 bases outside the gene matches. The CDR3 DNA reads as TGCGCCAGCAGCCACGTCCCGGGACAGGGGTGGGCCCCAGATACGCAGTATTTT. It codes for CASSHVPGQGWAPDTQYF.

CDR3 sequence (DNA): TGTGCCAGTAGTATTTCGCTGGGGGGAGGAGATACGCAGTATTTT. Amino acids: CASSISLGGGDTQYF. The chain joins TRBV19 to TRBJ2-3; perhaps TRBD2 as D (6 bases). Germline V gene lookup returns CDR1 LNHDA and CDR2 SQIVND (reference sequence). CDR3 size: 15 residues. V shed 3 bases and J shed 5 bases, with 15 bases lying between them.

The J gene is TRBJ2-5, the V gene TRBV4-1, with D possibly matching TRBD2 (7 bases). V was pared by 0 bases and J by 5 bases, with 16 bases between. Germline CDR1 reads MGHRA; CDR2 reads YSYEKL. There are 16 residues in the CDR3. The CDR3: CASSQEWGGALETQYF. The CDR3 nucleotides read TGCGCCAGCAGCCAAGAGTGGGGGGGGGCTTTGGAGACCCAGTACTTC.

The rearrangement joins TRBV19 to TRBJ2-2; 8 bases are shared with TRBD2. With V trimmed by 10 bases and J by 0 bases, 4 bases remained unmatched. This CDR3 is built from 14 residues. Looked up from germline, CDR1 is LNHDA and CDR2 is SQIVND (reference sequence). This CDR3 reads CATTGGANTGELFF. CDR3 in DNA: TGTGCCACGACCGGGGGGGCGAACACCGGGGAGCTGTTTTTT.

The J gene is TRBJ2-5, the V gene TRBV7-8, with 8 bases identical to TRBD1. The J segment lost 3 bases and the V segment lost 1 base, leaving 7 bases of the junction unmatched. The CDR3 contains 16 residues. Germline V gene sequence: CDR1 SGHVS, CDR2 FQNEAQ. Written as DNA, the CDR3 is TGTGCCAGCAGCTTAGTTAGCGGACAGGGAAAAGAGACCCAGTACTTC. Translation: CASSLVSGQGKETQYF.

V usage is TRBV7-9 and J usage is TRBJ2-7, with 7 nucleotides matching TRBD1. Per the germline V gene, CDR1 is SEHNR and CDR2 is FQNEAQ (reference sequence). After removal of 2 bases from V and 7 bases from J, the junction contained 11 bases not matched to a gene. This CDR3 has 15 amino acids. The CDR3 spells CASSLKPGGTDEQYF. CDR3 coding DNA: TGTGCCAGCAGCTTAAAACCAGGGGGTACTGATGAGCAGTACTTC.

The CDR3 DNA reads TGTGCCAGCAGTGAAGCGGGAGGAGGCTATGGCTACACCTTC. Its translation is CASSEAGGGYGYTF. V gene TRBV6-1 combines with J gene TRBJ1-2; D remains ambiguous. The CDR3 spans 14 residues. Germline CDR1 MNHNS, CDR2 SASEGT. V dropped 0 bases and J dropped 4 bases, with 9 bases sitting between them.